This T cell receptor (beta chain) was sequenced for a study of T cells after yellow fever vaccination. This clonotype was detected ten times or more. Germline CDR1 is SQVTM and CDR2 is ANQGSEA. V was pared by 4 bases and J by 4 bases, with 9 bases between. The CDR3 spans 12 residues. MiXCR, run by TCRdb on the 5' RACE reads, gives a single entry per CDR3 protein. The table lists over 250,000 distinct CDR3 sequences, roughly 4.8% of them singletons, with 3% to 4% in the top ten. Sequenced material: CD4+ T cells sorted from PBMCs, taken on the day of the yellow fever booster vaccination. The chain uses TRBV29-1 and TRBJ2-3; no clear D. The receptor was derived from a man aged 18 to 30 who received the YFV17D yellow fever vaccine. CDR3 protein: CSVVAHADTQYF. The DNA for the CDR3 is TGCAGCGTTGTGGCCCACGCAGATACGCAGTATTTT.